The clone carrying this T cell receptor beta chain was observed a handful of times. Its antigen is not identified. The sample belongs to a study of cytomegalovirus exposure and HLA in healthy donors. Findings and limits, study-wide: Among donors in an Asian-associated ancestry cluster, a later analysis reportedly found fewer N-insertions than the roughly 700-donor mean. Later analysis found that TCR beta chains associated with HLA were more clonally expanded than other, equally common chains. Overall, under 200 TCR beta chains were annotated as cytomegalovirus-associated.

The CDR3 loop spans 18 amino acids. The V end was cut by 0 bases, the J end by 0 bases, with 18 bases between. CDR1 and CDR2 (germline): SGHRS, YFSETQ. PCR involved 60 Vbeta and 13 Jbeta primers. Profiling relied on immunoSEQ multiplex PCR, and the TCRdb table lists in-frame clones only, not all of them. Among approximately 160,000 clones, 77% were seen once, and the ten largest hold 1.5% to 2%. The sequence was obtained from a woman between 25 and 40 years old in good health and CMV-seronegative. The chain recombines TRBV5-1 with TRBJ1-2; D is perhaps TRBD1 (6 bases). Material: PBMCs. The CDR3 DNA follows: TGCGCCAGCAGCTTGGGGGGACACAGCAAACAGGCTAACTATGGCTACACCTTC. It encodes CASSLGGHSKQANYGYTF.